This TCR beta chain was recovered during a study of blood T cell repertoires in COVID-19. Sequenced by immunoSEQ multiplex PCR; TCRdb stores in-frame clones only, minus some. This table holds about 80,000 clones, about three quarters found once. Germline V gene lookup returns CDR1 SQVTM and CDR2 ANQGSEA. After removal of 7 bases from V and 2 bases from J, the junction contained 3 bases not matched to a gene. The CDR3 loop spans 12 amino acids. Sequenced input: peripheral blood. This chain joins TRBV29-1 and TRBJ2-5, with TRBD1 identical over 8 bases. The receptor's source is a man aged 50 to 59 with active or convalescent COVID-19. The CDR3 region is CSGRQGQETQYF. The CDR3 coding sequence is TGCAGCGGAAGACAGGGGCAAGAGACCCAGTACTTC.